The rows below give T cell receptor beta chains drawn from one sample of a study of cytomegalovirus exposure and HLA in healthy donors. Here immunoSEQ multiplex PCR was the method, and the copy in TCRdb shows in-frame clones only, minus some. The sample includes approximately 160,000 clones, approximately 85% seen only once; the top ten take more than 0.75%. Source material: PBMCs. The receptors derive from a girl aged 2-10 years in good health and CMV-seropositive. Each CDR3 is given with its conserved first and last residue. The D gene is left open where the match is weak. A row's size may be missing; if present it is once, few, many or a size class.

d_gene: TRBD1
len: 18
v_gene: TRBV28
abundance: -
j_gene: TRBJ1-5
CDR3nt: TGTGCCACCAAACCTGCCGGGACAGGGGGTTATAGCAATCAGCCCCAGCATTTT
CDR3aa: CATKPAGTGGYSNQPQHF

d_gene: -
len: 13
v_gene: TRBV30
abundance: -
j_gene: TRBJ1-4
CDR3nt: TGTGCCTGGAGTTCGCAGGGTAATGAAAAACTGTTTTTT
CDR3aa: CAWSSQGNEKLFF

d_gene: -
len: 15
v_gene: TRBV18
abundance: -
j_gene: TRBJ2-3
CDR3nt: TGTGCCAGCTCACCAGGACTTACCCGCACAGATACGCAGTATTTT
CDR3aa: CASSPGLTRTDTQYF

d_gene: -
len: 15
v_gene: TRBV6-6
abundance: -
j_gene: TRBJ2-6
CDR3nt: TGTGCCAGCAGCGGTCAAGTCCCTGGGGCCAACGTCCTGACTTTC
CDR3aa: CASSGQVPGANVLTF

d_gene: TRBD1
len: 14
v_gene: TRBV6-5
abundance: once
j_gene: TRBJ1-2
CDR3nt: TGTGCCAGCAGTCGAACGACAGGGCCCCATGGCTACACCTTC
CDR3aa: CASSRTTGPHGYTF

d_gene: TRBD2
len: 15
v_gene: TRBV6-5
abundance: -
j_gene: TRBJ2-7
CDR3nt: TGTGCCAGCAGCCTCTCAGCGGCGGGGGACTACGAGCAGTACTTC
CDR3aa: CASSLSAAGDYEQYF

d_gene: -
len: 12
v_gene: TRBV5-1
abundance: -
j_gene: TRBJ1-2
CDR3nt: TGCGCCAGCAGCTTGGCAGTAACTGGCTACACCTTC
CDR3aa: CASSLAVTGYTF

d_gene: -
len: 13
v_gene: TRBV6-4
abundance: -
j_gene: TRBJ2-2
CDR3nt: TGTGCCAGCAGTGACTCGAGTCTCGGGGAGCTGTTTTTT
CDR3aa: CASSDSSLGELFF

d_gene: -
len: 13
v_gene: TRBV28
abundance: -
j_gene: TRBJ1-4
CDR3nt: TGTGCCAGCAGTCCCCCCTCGGCAGGGTCACTGTTTTTT
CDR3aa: CASSPPSAGSLFF

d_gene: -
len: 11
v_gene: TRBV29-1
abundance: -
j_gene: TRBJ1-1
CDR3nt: TGCAGCGTTGAACAGGGAAAAGGAGCTTTCTTT
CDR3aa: CSVEQGKGAFF

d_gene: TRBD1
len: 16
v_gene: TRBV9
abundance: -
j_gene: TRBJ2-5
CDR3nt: TGTGCCAGCAGCACCCCGGGACAGGGGATATCAGAGACCCAGTACTTC
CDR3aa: CASSTPGQGISETQYF

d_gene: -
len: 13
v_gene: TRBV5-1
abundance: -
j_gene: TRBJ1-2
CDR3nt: TGCGCCAGCAGCGACCTAGCCTCCTATGGCTACACCTTC
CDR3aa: CASSDLASYGYTF

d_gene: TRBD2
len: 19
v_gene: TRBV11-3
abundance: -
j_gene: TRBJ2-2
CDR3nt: TGTGCCAGCAGCTTGGGGACTAGCGGGAGGGCCTGGTACACCGGGGAGCTGTTTTTT
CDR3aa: CASSLGTSGRAWYTGELFF

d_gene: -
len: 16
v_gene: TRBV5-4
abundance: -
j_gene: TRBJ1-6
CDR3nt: TGTGCCAGCAGCTCCTCGGCAGGGCAATATAATTCACCCCTCCACTTT
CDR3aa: CASSSSAGQYNSPLHF

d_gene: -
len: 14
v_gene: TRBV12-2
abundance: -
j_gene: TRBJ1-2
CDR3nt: TGTGCAAGTCGCTCGTTTCGACAGGGGGGTGGCTACACCTTC
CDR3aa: CASRSFRQGGGYTF

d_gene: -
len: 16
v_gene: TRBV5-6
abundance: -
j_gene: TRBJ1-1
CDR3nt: TGTGCCAGCAGCTTAAGTCGGGGGGTTCCGAACACTGAAGCTTTCTTT
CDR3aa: CASSLSRGVPNTEAFF

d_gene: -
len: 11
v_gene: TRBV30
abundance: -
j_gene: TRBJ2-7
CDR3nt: TGTGCCTGGGGCTCGAGGAGCGAGCAGTACTTC
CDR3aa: CAWGSRSEQYF

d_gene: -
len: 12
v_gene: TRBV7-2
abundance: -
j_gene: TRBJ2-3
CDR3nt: TGTGCCAGCAGCCCAAACACAGATACGCAGTATTTT
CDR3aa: CASSPNTDTQYF

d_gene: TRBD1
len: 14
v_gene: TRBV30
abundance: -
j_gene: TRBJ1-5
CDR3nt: TGTGCCTGGAGTACAGGGGGCTCTAATCAGCCCCAGCATTTT
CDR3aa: CAWSTGGSNQPQHF

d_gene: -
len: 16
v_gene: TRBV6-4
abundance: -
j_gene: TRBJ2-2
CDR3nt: TGTGCCAGCAGTGACACTCTCAAGGCGGACACCGGGGAGCTGTTTTTT
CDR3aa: CASSDTLKADTGELFF

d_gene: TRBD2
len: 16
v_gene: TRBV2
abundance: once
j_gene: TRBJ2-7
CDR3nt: TGTGCCAGCAGTGAAGTTCGGGGGGGAGGGCTCTACGAGCAGTACTTC
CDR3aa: CASSEVRGGGLYEQYF

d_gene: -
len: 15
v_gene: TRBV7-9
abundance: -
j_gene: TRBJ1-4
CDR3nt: TGTGCCAGCAGCTTAGGCGCGGCAGGGGCTGAAAAACTGTTTTTT
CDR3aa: CASSLGAAGAEKLFF